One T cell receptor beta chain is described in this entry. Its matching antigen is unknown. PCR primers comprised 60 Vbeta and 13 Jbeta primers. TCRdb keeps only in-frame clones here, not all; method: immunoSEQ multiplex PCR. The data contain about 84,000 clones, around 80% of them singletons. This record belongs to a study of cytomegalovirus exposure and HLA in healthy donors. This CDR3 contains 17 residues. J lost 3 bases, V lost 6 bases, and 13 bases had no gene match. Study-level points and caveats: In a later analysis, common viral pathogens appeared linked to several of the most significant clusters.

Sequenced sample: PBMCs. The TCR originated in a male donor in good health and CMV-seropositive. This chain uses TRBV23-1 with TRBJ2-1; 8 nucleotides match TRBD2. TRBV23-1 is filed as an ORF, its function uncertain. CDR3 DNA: TGCGCCAGCAGGAGGGTCTGGGCTAGCGGGCTCTACAATGAGCAGTTCTTC. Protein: CASRRVWASGLYNEQFF.